This T cell receptor beta chain was sequenced during a study of regulatory and conventional T cells in RAG deficiency. As concerns this clone: Its antigen is undetermined.

CDR1 and CDR2 (germline): SGHTA, FQGTGA. This CDR3 contains 15 residues. The ends lost 5 bases at V and 3 bases at J; junction bases unmatched: 3. Study results and caveats: Compared with controls, unique Treg TCR beta sequences dropped roughly 94-fold in Omenn syndrome and CID/AS. Omenn CD25-high CD127-low cells may be activated cells, not true Tregs. Shorter CDR3s in all patient subsets; >80% Treg-Tconv overlap in Omenn.

The table came from immunoSEQ multiplex PCR; TCRdb's copy has only in-frame clones and leaves some out. The table lists fewer than 35,000 clones, 85% to 90% of them singletons. These data were likewise used in another study, on regulatory T cells. From that paper: The primer mix had 52 TRBV and 13 TRBJ primers.

V usage is TRBV7-3 and J usage is TRBJ2-5; 13 bases are shared with TRBD2. Specimen: CD8+ T cells sorted from blood. The receptor's source is a human donor in good health. CDR3 coding DNA: TGTGCCAGCAGCCTGACTAGCGGGGGGAAAGAGACCCAGTACTTC. It codes for CASSLTSGGKETQYF.